This TCR beta chain was captured by sequencing in a study of cytomegalovirus exposure and HLA in healthy donors. Study results and caveats: What was likely a sequencing artifact was a cluster of highly shared sequence variants. Later analysis showed TCR association rates varying by HLA locus, highest for DRB1 and lowest for HLA-C.

A note on this clone: Its antigen remains unknown.

13 Jbeta primers and 60 Vbeta primers were used for the PCR. Here immunoSEQ multiplex PCR was the method, and the copy in TCRdb shows in-frame clones only, minus some. Found here are approximately 150,000 clones, 80% to 90% of them singletons; the top ten hold around 4.7%. Germline values: CDR1 SQVTM, CDR2 ANQGSEA. The CDR3 runs to 13 residues. V lost 7 bases to trimming and J lost 5 bases; unmatched junction nucleotides: 9. The V gene is TRBV29-1, the J gene TRBJ2-7; TRBD2 agrees at 9 bases. Sequencing input: PBMCs. The TCR sequence derives from a woman aged 18-29 years in good health and CMV-seropositive. CDR3 region: CSAYLRGGNEQYF. The DNA for the CDR3 is TGCAGCGCTTACTTGCGGGGGGGCAACGAGCAGTACTTC.